The clone carrying this TCR beta chain was recorded many times. The sample comes from a study of CD8 T cells in ankylosing spondylitis. TCRdb processed the 5' RACE reads anew with MiXCR; each CDR3 protein has one entry. The data contain about 39,000 distinct CDR3 sequences, 3% to 3.5% of them singletons. The receptor comes from a male donor with ankylosing spondylitis or in good health (not recorded which). Sequencing used blood, either unsorted or a sorted T cell fraction (not recorded which).

CDR3 amino acids: CASSPAGSTNEKLFF. The CDR3 DNA is TGTGCCAGCAGCCCCGCCGGCTCAACTAATGAAAAACTGTTTTTT. The chain is built from TRBV9 and TRBJ1-4; D ambiguous. Germline V gives CDR1 SGDLS, CDR2 YYNGEE. Trimming pared 4 bases from V and 0 bases from J, leaving 10 bases between. This CDR3 comprises 15 residues. Full variable domain (outside the CDR3, taken from reference TRBV9 and TRBJ1-4): DSGVTQTPKHLITATGQRVTLRCSPRSGDLSVYWYQQSLDQGLQFLIQYYNGEERAKGNILERFSAQQFPDLHSELNLSSLELGDSALYFCASSPAGSTNEKLFFGSGTQLSVL.